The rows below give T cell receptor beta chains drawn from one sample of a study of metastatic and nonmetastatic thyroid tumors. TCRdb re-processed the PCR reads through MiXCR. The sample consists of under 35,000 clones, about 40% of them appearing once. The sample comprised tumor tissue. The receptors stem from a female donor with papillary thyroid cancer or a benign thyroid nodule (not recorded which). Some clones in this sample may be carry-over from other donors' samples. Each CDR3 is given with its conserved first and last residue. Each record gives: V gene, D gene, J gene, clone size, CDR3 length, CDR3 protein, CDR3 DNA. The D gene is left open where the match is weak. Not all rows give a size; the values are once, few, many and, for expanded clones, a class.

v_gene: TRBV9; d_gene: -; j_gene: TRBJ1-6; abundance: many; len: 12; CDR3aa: CASSGSNSPLHF; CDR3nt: TGTGCCAGCAGCGGCAGTAATTCACCCCTCCACTTT
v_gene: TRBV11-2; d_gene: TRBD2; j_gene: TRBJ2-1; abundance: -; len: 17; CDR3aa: CASSARLVSGGADEQFF; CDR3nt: TGTGCCAGCAGTGCCCGACTCGTTAGCGGGGGGGCCGATGAGCAGTTCTTC
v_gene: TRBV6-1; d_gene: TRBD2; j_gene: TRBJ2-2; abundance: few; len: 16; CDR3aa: CASCSGGGRIGGELFF; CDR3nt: TGTGCCAGCTGCTCCGGGGGGGGCCGGATTGGCGGGGAGCTGTTTTTT
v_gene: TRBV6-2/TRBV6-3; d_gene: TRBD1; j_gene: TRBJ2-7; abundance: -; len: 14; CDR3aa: CASSDRGNSYEQYF; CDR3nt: TGTGCCAGCAGTGACAGGGGCAATTCCTACGAGCAGTACTTC
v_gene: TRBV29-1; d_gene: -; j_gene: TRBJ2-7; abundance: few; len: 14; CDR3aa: CSVWQVNPSYEQYF; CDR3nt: TGCAGCGTTTGGCAGGTGAACCCTTCCTACGAGCAGTACTTC
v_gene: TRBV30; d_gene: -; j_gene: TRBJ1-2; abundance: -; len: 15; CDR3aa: CAWSDPGGFAYGYTF; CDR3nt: TGTGCCTGGAGTGACCCGGGAGGATTCGCCTATGGCTACACCTTC
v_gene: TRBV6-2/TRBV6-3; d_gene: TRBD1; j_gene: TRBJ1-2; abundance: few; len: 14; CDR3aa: CASSYAGGAGGYTF; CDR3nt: TGTGCCAGCAGTTACGCAGGGGGCGCGGGTGGCTACACCTTC
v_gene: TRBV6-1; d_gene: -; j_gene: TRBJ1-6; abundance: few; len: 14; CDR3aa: CASSTGYGGSPLHF; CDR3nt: TGTGCCAGCAGCACAGGTTATGGAGGCTCACCCCTCCACTTT
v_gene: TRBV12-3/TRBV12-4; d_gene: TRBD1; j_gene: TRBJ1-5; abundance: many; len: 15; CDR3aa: CASSWTGGSNQPQHF; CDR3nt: TGTGCCAGCAGCTGGACAGGGGGTAGCAATCAGCCCCAGCATTTT
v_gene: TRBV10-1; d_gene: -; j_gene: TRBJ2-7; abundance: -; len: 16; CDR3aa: CASSEFLGQGRSEQYF; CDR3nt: TGCGCCAGCAGTGAGTTTCTAGGGCAGGGTAGATCCGAGCAGTACTTC
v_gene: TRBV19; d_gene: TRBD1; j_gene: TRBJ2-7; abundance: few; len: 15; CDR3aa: CASSTRETGTYEQYF; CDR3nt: TGTGCCAGTAGTACGAGGGAGACAGGGACCTACGAGCAGTACTTC
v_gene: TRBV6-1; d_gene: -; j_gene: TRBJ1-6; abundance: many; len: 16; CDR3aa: CASSLRQLLYNSPLHF; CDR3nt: TGTGCCAGCAGTTTAAGACAGCTCCTCTATAATTCACCCCTCCACTTT
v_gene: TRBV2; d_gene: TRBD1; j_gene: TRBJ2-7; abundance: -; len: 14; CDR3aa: CASQPGQGTYEQYF; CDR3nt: TGTGCCAGCCAACCGGGACAGGGGACCTACGAGCAGTACTTC
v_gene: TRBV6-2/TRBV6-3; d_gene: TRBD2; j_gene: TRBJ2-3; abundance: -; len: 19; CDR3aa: CASSPRGLAGGTGTDTQYF; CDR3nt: TGTGCCAGCAGTCCGCGGGGACTAGCGGGAGGAACGGGCACAGATACGCAGTATTTT
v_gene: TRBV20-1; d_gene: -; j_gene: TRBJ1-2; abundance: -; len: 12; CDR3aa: CSASDSNYGYTF; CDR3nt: TGCAGTGCCAGCGACAGTAACTATGGCTACACCTTC
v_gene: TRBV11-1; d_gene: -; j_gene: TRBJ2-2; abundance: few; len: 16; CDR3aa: CASSPLGAGNTGELFF; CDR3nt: TGTGCCAGCAGCCCGTTGGGGGCCGGGAACACCGGGGAGCTGTTTTTT
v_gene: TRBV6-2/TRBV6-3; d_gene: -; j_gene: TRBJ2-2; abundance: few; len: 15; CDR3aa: CATMGVGHPTGEQFF; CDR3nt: TGTGCCACCATGGGGGTAGGCCATCCGACCGGGGAGCAGTTTTTT
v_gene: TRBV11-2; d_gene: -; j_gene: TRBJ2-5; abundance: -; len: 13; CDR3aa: CASSPLAEETQYF; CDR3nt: TGTGCCAGCAGCCCGTTAGCGGAAGAGACCCAGTACTTC
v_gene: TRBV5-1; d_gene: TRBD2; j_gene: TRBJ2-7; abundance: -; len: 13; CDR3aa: CASSPGGAGEQYF; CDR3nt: TGCGCCAGCAGCCCGGGGGGGGCCGGGGAGCAGTACTTC
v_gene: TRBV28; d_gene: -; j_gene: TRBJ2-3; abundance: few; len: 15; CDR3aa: CASSWAGLGLDTQYF; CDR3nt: TGTGCCAGCAGCTGGGCGGGACTCGGGCTAGATACGCAGTATTTT
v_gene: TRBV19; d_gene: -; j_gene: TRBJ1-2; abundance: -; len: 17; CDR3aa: CASSRGTHSGFNYGYTF; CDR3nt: TGTGCCAGTAGCCGTGGGACCCACTCGGGGTTTAACTATGGCTACACCTTC
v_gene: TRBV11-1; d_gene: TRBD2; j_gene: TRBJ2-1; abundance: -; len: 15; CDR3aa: CASSFLLAGGDDHFF; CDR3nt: TGTGCCAGCAGCTTTCTTCTAGCGGGAGGTGATGATCATTTCTTC
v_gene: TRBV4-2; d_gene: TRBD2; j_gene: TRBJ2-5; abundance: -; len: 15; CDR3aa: CASSLGGGQEETQYF; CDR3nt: TGTGCCAGCAGCCTGGGCGGGGGGCAGGAGGAGACCCAGTACTTC
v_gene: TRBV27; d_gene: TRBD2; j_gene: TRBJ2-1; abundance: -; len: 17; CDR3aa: CASSHRLAGVSYNEQFF; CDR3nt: TGTGCCAGCAGTCACCGACTAGCGGGAGTCTCCTACAATGAGCAGTTCTTC
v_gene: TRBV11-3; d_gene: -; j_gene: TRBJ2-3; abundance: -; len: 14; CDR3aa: CASRKGLSTDTQYF; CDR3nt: TGTGCCAGCAGGAAAGGTTTGAGCACAGATACGCAGTATTTT